The rows below give T cell receptor beta chains drawn from one sample of a study of identical twins. TCRdb independently ran MiXCR on the 5' RACE reads; one entry per CDR3 protein. This sample has about 280,000 distinct CDR3 sequences, with about 8.9% found just once. The sample was also linked to a second study, of yellow fever vaccine responses in identical twins.

The sample was memory (CD45RO+) T cells sorted from blood. The receptors were gathered from a young woman in good health. The CDR3 runs from the conserved cysteine through the conserved F or W. The order of the fields is CDR3 DNA, CDR3 protein, clone size, J gene, D gene, V gene. A D gene is named only where the DNA matches it firmly. Clone size is given for some rows only: seen once, a few or many times, or a class if the clone is expanded.

cdr3_nt: TGCGCCAGCAGCCAAGAAAACCCGGGACGCCTCAATGAGCAGTTCTTC
cdr3_aa: CASSQENPGRLNEQFF
clone_size: many
j_call: TRBJ2-1
d_call: .
v_call: TRBV4-1

cdr3_nt: TGTGCCAGCAGTGACGAGGTCAATGAGCAGTTCTTC
cdr3_aa: CASSDEVNEQFF
clone_size: many
j_call: TRBJ2-1
d_call: .
v_call: TRBV6-4

cdr3_nt: TGTGCCAGCAGCTTACGGGGCCAACTCGGTGGGACCGGGGAGCTGTTTTTT
cdr3_aa: CASSLRGQLGGTGELFF
clone_size: .
j_call: TRBJ2-2
d_call: .
v_call: TRBV7-2

cdr3_nt: TGTGCCAGCAGCCTCAGGACAGACGGGGAGCTGTTTTTT
cdr3_aa: CASSLRTDGELFF
clone_size: many
j_call: TRBJ2-2
d_call: .
v_call: TRBV14

cdr3_nt: TGTGCCAGCAGCCAAAACAGGGGGCCCTCCTACGAGCAGTACTTC
cdr3_aa: CASSQNRGPSYEQYF
clone_size: many
j_call: TRBJ2-7
d_call: TRBD1
v_call: TRBV14

cdr3_nt: TGTGCCAGCAGTGAGGAGTCCGTGAGGGGACCCCTCCACTTT
cdr3_aa: CASSEESVRGPLHF
clone_size: .
j_call: TRBJ1-6
d_call: .
v_call: TRBV2

cdr3_nt: TGCGCCAGCAGCTTGTGGCAGGGGACTAACTATGGCTACACCTTC
cdr3_aa: CASSLWQGTNYGYTF
clone_size: many
j_call: TRBJ1-2
d_call: .
v_call: TRBV5-1

cdr3_nt: TGTGCCAGCAGCCAATCCGACAGGGAGGGTGAAAAACTGTTTTTT
cdr3_aa: CASSQSDREGEKLFF
clone_size: many
j_call: TRBJ1-4
d_call: TRBD1
v_call: TRBV3-1

cdr3_nt: TGTGCCAGCAGCTCAGGACAGGGGTATAATTCACCCCTCCACTTT
cdr3_aa: CASSSGQGYNSPLHF
clone_size: .
j_call: TRBJ1-6
d_call: TRBD1
v_call: TRBV7-9

cdr3_nt: TGCGCCAGCAGCTTGGATGGTAGCGGAAGAGGAGAGACCCAGTACTTC
cdr3_aa: CASSLDGSGRGETQYF
clone_size: many
j_call: TRBJ2-5
d_call: .
v_call: TRBV5-1

cdr3_nt: TGCAGTGCACAGGACAGGGCAGGGAATGAGCAGTTCTTC
cdr3_aa: CSAQDRAGNEQFF
clone_size: many
j_call: TRBJ2-1
d_call: TRBD1
v_call: TRBV20-1

cdr3_nt: TGCAGTGCTACTCCACCGGGACAGGGCACAGATACGCAGTATTTT
cdr3_aa: CSATPPGQGTDTQYF
clone_size: many
j_call: TRBJ2-3
d_call: TRBD1
v_call: TRBV20-1

cdr3_nt: TGCAGTGCTAAGATAGGAAACACCATATATTTT
cdr3_aa: CSAKIGNTIYF
clone_size: many
j_call: TRBJ1-3
d_call: .
v_call: TRBV20-1

cdr3_nt: TGCAGCGTTGTAAGGGGAGGGCAAGAGACCCAGTACTTC
cdr3_aa: CSVVRGGQETQYF
clone_size: few
j_call: TRBJ2-5
d_call: TRBD2
v_call: TRBV29-1